Listed here are 20 T cell receptor beta chains from one sample, sequenced in a study of T-cell memory formation after mild COVID-19. From the 5' RACE reads, TCRdb called clonotypes with MiXCR, one entry per CDR3 protein. The data contain 150,000 to 200,000 distinct CDR3 sequences, roughly 10% of them singletons. Sequenced: PBMCs or a T cell subset sorted from them (not recorded which). These receptor sequences come from a man aged 18 to 29 who had mild COVID-19 (a few samples of this study predate the infection). Cell type and time point are not known.

Many counts were recorded for this clonotype. The chain couples TRBV5-1 to TRBJ2-4, with 7 nucleotides matching TRBD1. The CDR3 has 18 amino acids. CDR1 and CDR2 from the germline V gene are SGHRS and YFSETQ. Trimming cost V 0 bases and J 0 bases; bases outside gene matches: 9. The CDR3 DNA follows: TGCGCCAGCAGCTTGGCTACCGACAGGGCACTAGCCAAAAACATTCAGTACTTC. It encodes CASSLATDRALAKNIQYF.

The gene calls are TRBV30 and TRBJ2-1, with 16 bases identical to TRBD2. This CDR3 is built from 15 residues. Germline values: CDR1 GTSNPN, CDR2 SVGIG (reference sequence). The junction had 11 bases not matched to a gene; V was cut back by 5 bases and J by 13 bases. CDR3 in amino acids: CAWEHKGLAGGPQFF. CDR3 coding DNA: TGTGCCTGGGAACATAAGGGACTAGCGGGGGGGCCTCAGTTCTTC.

The chain employs TRBV25-1 and TRBJ2-2; D unresolved. The CDR3 contains 14 residues. V shed 3 bases and J shed 1 base, with 6 bases lying between them. Per germline, CDR1 MGHDK and CDR2 SYGVNS. The chain's CDR3 is CASSDYRNTGELFF. CDR3 DNA sequence: TGTGCCAGCAGTGACTATCGGAACACCGGGGAGCTGTTTTTT.

This clonotype showed up just a few times. The chain has TRBV7-2 and TRBJ2-3, with 8 bases aligning to TRBD2. J was trimmed by 4 bases and V by 5 bases; bases with no gene match: 5. Per germline, CDR1 SGHTA and CDR2 FQGNSA. The CDR3 extends over 14 amino acids. The CDR3 DNA reads TGTGCCAGCAGCCCGGGGGGGTTCCCAGATACGCAGTATTTT. It specifies CASSPGGFPDTQYF.

This clonotype has a handful of counts. The chain recombines TRBV3-1 with TRBJ2-1, with TRBD1 identical over 7 bases. CDR3 length: 16 amino acids. CDR1 LGHDT and CDR2 YNNKEL come from the germline V gene (reference sequence). V shed 7 bases, J shed 1 base, and the junction held 10 bases outside the gene matches. The CDR3 nucleotides are TGTGCCAGCACCCCCGGGGACAGCATATCCTACAATGAGCAGTTCTTC. Translation gives CASTPGDSISYNEQFF.

This clonotype was counted many times. The genes are TRBV12-3 or TRBV12-4 and TRBJ2-2; TRBD1 might be the D (6 bases). Trimming took off 7 bases at V and 7 bases at J, with 16 bases between the two ends. The CDR3 contains 14 residues. CDR3 residues: CASMSQGSDGELFF. CDR3 nucleotides: TGTGCCAGCATGTCACAGGGATCTGACGGGGAGCTGTTTTTT.

The chain uses TRBV12-3 or TRBV12-4 and TRBJ2-2; 10 positions agree with TRBD2. V trimming: 5 bases; J trimming: 0 bases; junction bases outside the gene matches: 6. This CDR3 comprises 17 residues. Written as DNA, the CDR3 is TGTGCCAGCAGTCGTAGCGGGGGGACTGCGAACACCGGGGAGCTGTTTTTT. This codes for CASSRSGGTANTGELFF.

Only a few counts were recorded for this clonotype. The chain joins TRBV6-5 to TRBJ2-6; tentatively, D is TRBD1 or TRBD2 (5 bases each). Germline CDR1 MNHEY, CDR2 SVGAGI. V lost 0 bases and J lost 1, with 19 bases in between. The CDR3 has 20 residues. Here the CDR3 reads CASSYSGEGRAPSGANVLTF. CDR3 bases: TGTGCCAGCAGTTACTCGGGGGAAGGCAGGGCTCCGTCTGGGGCCAACGTCCTGACTTTC.

A single count supports this clonotype. The chain carries TRBV25-1 and TRBJ2-2; D gene uncertain. The V end lost 6 bases, the J end lost 6 bases, and 17 bases lay between the germline ends. The CDR3 spans 15 residues. The V gene's germline CDR1 is MGHDK and CDR2 SYGVNS. The CDR3 nucleotides read TGTGCCAGCAGGAGTAACACAAGGGTAGCCGGGGAGCTGTTTTTT. Protein: CASRSNTRVAGELFF. The whole variable domain, filled in from reference TRBV25-1 and TRBJ2-2, reads EADIYQTPRYLVIGTGKKITLECSQTMGHDKMYWYQQDPGMELHLIHYSYGVNSTEKGDLSSESTVSRIRTEHFPLTLESARPSHTSQYLCASRSNTRVAGELFFGEGSRLTVL.

The chain carries TRBV12-3 or TRBV12-4 and TRBJ2-1; 8 nucleotides align to TRBD2. J was trimmed by 6 bases and V by 6 bases; bases with no gene match: 13. This CDR3 spans 16 amino acids. The CDR3 loop reads CASSPGRGGAINEQFF. CDR3 bases: TGTGCCAGCAGCCCCGGGAGGGGGGGGGCTATCAATGAGCAGTTCTTC.

This sequence joins TRBV7-2 and TRBJ2-5, with D possibly TRBD2 on 6 matching bases. There are 14 residues in the CDR3. The V end was cut by 5 bases, the J end by 5 bases, with 15 bases between. The germline V gene encodes CDR1 SGHTA and CDR2 FQGNSA. The CDR3 DNA reads TGTGCCAGCAGCAGGCGGGACGAAAAGGAGACCCAGTACTTC. This encodes CASSRRDEKETQYF.

This clonotype was found a few times. The chain links TRBV3-1 to TRBJ2-1; 10 nucleotides agree with TRBD2. Germline V gives CDR1 LGHDT, CDR2 YNNKEL (reference sequence). This CDR3 region has 13 residues. Trimming removed 0 bases from V and 15 bases from J; junction bases left unmatched: 5. The CDR3 spells CASSQDVSGGAFF. The CDR3 DNA reads TGTGCCAGCAGCCAAGATGTGAGCGGGGGGGCGTTCTTC.

This clonotype was seen ten or more times. The chain is built from TRBV29-1 and TRBJ2-7, with a weak D call TRBD2 (7 bases). Germline V gene data show CDR1 as SQVTM and CDR2 as ANQGSEA. The V end was cut by 3 bases, the J end by 11 bases, with 17 bases between. The CDR3 sequence is 12 residues long. The CDR3 nucleotides are TGCAGCGTTGAGTCCGAGGGGGGGATGAAGTACTTC. As protein: CSVESEGGMKYF.

The chain recombines TRBV5-1 with TRBJ2-5; the match to TRBD2 covers 8 bases. V shed 4 bases, J shed 3 bases, and the junction held 5 bases outside the gene matches. Germline V gene lookup returns CDR1 SGHRS and CDR2 YFSETQ. This CDR3 spans 14 amino acids. The CDR3: CASSRGLVEETQYF. The CDR3 nucleotides are TGCGCCAGCAGCCGGGGACTAGTGGAAGAGACCCAGTACTTC.

This clonotype turned up a few times. V is TRBV7-6 and J is TRBJ1-2; 8 positions match TRBD1. CDR1 is SGHVS, CDR2 FNYEAQ, per germline. The CDR3 runs to 16 residues. V dropped 3 bases and J dropped 2; count of bases not matched to a gene: 8. CDR3 protein: CASSLVGQGGNYGYTF. The CDR3 DNA follows: TGTGCCAGCAGCTTGGTAGGACAGGGTGGAAACTATGGCTACACCTTC.

This sequence joins TRBV5-1 and TRBJ2-5; 9 bases are shared with TRBD1. CDR1 SGHRS and CDR2 YFSETQ come from the germline V gene. V lost 5 bases, J lost 2 bases, and 7 bases stayed unmatched. The CDR3 covers 15 residues. The chain's CDR3 is CASRYGTGLQETQYF. In nucleotides, the CDR3 is TGCGCCAGCAGATACGGGACAGGGCTACAAGAGACCCAGTACTTC.

This clonotype was seen just once. The chain joins TRBV9 to TRBJ1-5; 7 nucleotides agree with TRBD1. Germline-derived CDR1 and CDR2 are SGDLS and YYNGEE. This CDR3 is 16 amino acids long. Trimming removed 0 bases from V and 6 bases from J; junction bases left unmatched: 9. DNA for the CDR3: TGTGCCAGCAGCGTAGGTGCGGGACAGTTGAGTCAGCCCCAGCATTTT. Its protein product is CASSVGAGQLSQPQHF.

This clonotype occurred a few times. The chain employs TRBV7-2 and TRBJ2-7; a possible D gene is TRBD2 (7 bases). V was trimmed by 5 bases and J by 7 bases, leaving 21 bases between them. The length of the CDR3 is 15 residues. Germline V gives CDR1 SGHTA, CDR2 FQGNSA. The CDR3 sequence: CASSLESWGGWEQYF. DNA of the CDR3: TGTGCCAGCAGCCTAGAGTCGTGGGGGGGCTGGGAGCAGTACTTC.

This clonotype was counted between two and nine times. The chain employs TRBV10-3 and TRBJ1-1; the D is unclear. The ends were cut back, 2 bases at V and 4 bases at J, with 14 bases in the middle. There are 15 residues in the CDR3. Germline CDR1 and CDR2: ENHRY and SYGVKD. CDR3 sequence (DNA): TGTGCCATCAGTGAGCCAACCCCGGGTACCACTGAAGCTTTCTTT. It is translated as CAISEPTPGTTEAFF.

In its sample, this clonotype was seen a few times. CDR3: CASSLAGRNYGYTF. Here the CDR3 DNA reads TGTGCCAGCAGTTTAGCGGGTCGAAACTATGGCTACACCTTC. V and J are TRBV12-3 or TRBV12-4 and TRBJ1-2; D call uncertain. Deletions cut 0 bases from V and 2 bases from J, with 7 bases between. The CDR3 sequence is 14 residues long.